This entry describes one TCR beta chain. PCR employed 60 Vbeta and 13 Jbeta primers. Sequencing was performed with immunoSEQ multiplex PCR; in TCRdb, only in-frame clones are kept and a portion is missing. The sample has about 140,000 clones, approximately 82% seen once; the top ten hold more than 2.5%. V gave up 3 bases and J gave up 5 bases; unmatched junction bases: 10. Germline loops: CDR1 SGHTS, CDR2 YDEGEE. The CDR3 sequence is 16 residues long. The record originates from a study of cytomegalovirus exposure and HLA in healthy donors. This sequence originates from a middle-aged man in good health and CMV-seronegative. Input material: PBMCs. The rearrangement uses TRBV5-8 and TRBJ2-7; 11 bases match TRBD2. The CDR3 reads CASSSGVAGGHNEQYF. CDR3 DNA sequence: TGTGCCAGCAGCTCCGGGGTAGCGGGGGGGCACAACGAGCAGTACTTC. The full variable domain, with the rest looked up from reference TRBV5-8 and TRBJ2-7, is EAGVTQSPTHLIKTRGQQATLRCSPISGHTSVYWYQQALGLGLQFLLWYDEGEERNRGNFPPRFSGRQFPNYSSELNVNALELEDSALYLCASSSGVAGGHNEQYFGPGTRLTVT.